In its sample, the clone carrying this T cell receptor beta chain was seen a few times. Its antigen is not known. CDR1 and CDR2 from the germline V gene are SEHNR and FQNEAQ (reference sequence). This CDR3 spans 15 amino acids. V lost 4 bases and J 4 bases, leaving 14 bases between the germline ends. The data derive from a study of T cell repertoires in cytomegalovirus infection. Notes on the study in general: Clonotypes of TCR beta that were HLA-C-restricted and CMV-specific dominated the ex vivo response.

TCRdb re-derived calls from the reads in MiXCR, one entry per CDR3 protein. Of under 800,000 distinct CDR3 sequences in the sample, roughly 26% were seen once. Source material: CD8+ T cells from PBMCs. The source is a human donor in good health (CMV status not recorded). Some clones in this sample may be carry-over from other donors' samples. The J gene is TRBJ2-1, the V gene TRBV7-9; no definite D call. CDR3: CASSYPDSPYNEQFF. Written as DNA, the CDR3 is TGTGCCAGCAGCTACCCAGACTCCCCTTACAATGAGCAGTTCTTC.